This passage covers 8 T cell receptor beta chains from one sample sequenced in a study of blood T cell repertoires in COVID-19. Sequencing was performed with immunoSEQ multiplex PCR; in TCRdb, only in-frame clones are kept and a portion is missing. The data contain under 500,000 clones, nearly 90% of them singletons. The source material was PBMCs or T cells enriched from blood (not recorded which). The receptors shown here come from a woman between 18 and 30 years old with acute COVID-19.

This chain uses TRBV11-2 with TRBJ2-7, with D unresolved. The ends were cut back, 1 base at V and 4 bases at J, with 11 bases in the middle. CDR3 length: 14 amino acids. Germline V gene lookup returns CDR1 SGHAT and CDR2 FQNNGV. This CDR3 reads CASSLVIRTYEQYF. The CDR3 nucleotides read TGTGCCAGCAGCTTAGTAATTCGCACTTACGAGCAGTACTTC.

This clone was counted a single time. The rearrangement uses TRBV5-1 and TRBJ2-2; D remains unclear. The CDR3 has 14 amino acids. Trimming stripped 1 base from V and 3 bases from J, with 7 bases between. Germline CDR1 is SGHRS and CDR2 is YFSETQ. In nucleotides, the CDR3 is TGCGCCAGCAGCTTGTTAGGAGACACCGGGGAGCTGTTTTTT. Translating gives CASSLLGDTGELFF.

The chain combines TRBV7-2 with TRBJ2-7; 11 nucleotides match TRBD2. The CDR3 is 15 amino acids. The V gene end was trimmed by 5 bases and the J gene end by 5 bases; junction bases not matched to a gene: 8. Germline CDR1 and CDR2: SGHTA and FQGNSA. Here the CDR3 reads CASSLPTSGSNEQYF. CDR3 nucleotides: TGTGCCAGCAGCCTACCAACTAGCGGGAGTAACGAGCAGTACTTC.

V gene TRBV28 combines with J gene TRBJ2-3, with 11 bases fitting TRBD2. CDR3 length: 18 residues. The V and J ends lost 6 bases and 2 bases, in that order; junction bases with no gene match: 13. Germline loops: CDR1 MDHEN, CDR2 SYDVKM. Written as DNA, the CDR3 is TGTGCCAGCAGCTTAAGGGGGACTAGCGGAGGGCACACAGATACGCAGTATTTT. It specifies CASSLRGTSGGHTDTQYF.

The chain has TRBV11-2 and TRBJ2-7; 8 bases fit TRBD2. The CDR3 spans 15 residues. CDR1 and CDR2 from the germline V gene are SGHAT and FQNNGV. The ends lost 4 bases at V and 5 bases at J; junction bases unmatched: 10. The CDR3 DNA reads as TGTGCCAGCAGCTCGTTACGGGGGGGCCTGAACGAGCAGTACTTC. Its translation is CASSSLRGGLNEQYF.

The chain is built from TRBV7-9 and TRBJ2-3; D might be TRBD2 (6 bases). V was trimmed by 5 bases and J by 10 bases, leaving 16 bases between them. There are 13 residues in the CDR3. The V gene's germline CDR1 is SEHNR and CDR2 FQNEAQ (reference sequence). CDR3 region: CASSPYRESAQYF. The CDR3 DNA reads as TGTGCCAGCAGCCCTTACCGGGAGTCGGCGCAGTATTTT.

V usage is TRBV3-1 (or the pseudogene TRBV3-2) and J usage is TRBJ1-1; a possible D gene is TRBD1 (5 bases). V was shortened by 0 bases and J by 6 bases, with 14 bases between the two germline ends. This CDR3 contains 15 residues. Germline CDR1 reads LGHDT; CDR2 reads YNNKEL (reference sequence). The CDR3 nucleotides read TGTGCCAGCAGCCAAGATGTCAGGGTATCAGCTGAAGCTTTCTTT. Amino acid sequence: CASSQDVRVSAEAFF.

The V call is TRBV18, the J call TRBJ2-7, with D maybe TRBD1 (6 bases). Germline CDR1 and CDR2: KGHSH and LQKENI. V dropped 3 bases and J dropped 0 bases, with 6 bases sitting between them. This CDR3 region has 13 residues. This CDR3 is CASSPTGSYEQYF. In DNA, the CDR3 is TGTGCCAGCTCACCGACAGGCTCCTACGAGCAGTACTTC. Together with reference TRBV18 and TRBJ2-7, the CDR3 gives the full variable domain: NAGVMQNPRHLVRRRGQEARLRCSPMKGHSHVYWYRQLPEEGLKFMVYLQKENIIDESGMPKERFSAEFPKEGPSILRIQQVVRGDSAAYFCASSPTGSYEQYFGPGTRLTVT.